These 24 T cell receptor beta chains were all obtained from the same sample, sequenced in a study of cytomegalovirus exposure and HLA in healthy donors. Researchers ran the PCR with 60 Vbeta and 13 Jbeta primers. Libraries were prepared by immunoSEQ multiplex PCR; TCRdb keeps only in-frame clonotypes and omits some of them. The table records about 160,000 clones, 80% of them present only once. The sequenced sample consisted of PBMCs. The receptors were gathered from a man aged 25-40 years in good health and CMV-seronegative.

The J gene is TRBJ2-1, the V gene TRBV5-1; D might be TRBD2 (5 bases). Germline V gene lookup returns CDR1 SGHRS and CDR2 YFSETQ. The CDR3 has 16 residues. Trimming stripped 3 bases from V and 0 bases from J, with 13 bases between. For the CDR3, the DNA is TGCGCCAGCAGCTCTTCCCAGCGGAGCTCCTACAATGAGCAGTTCTTC. Protein product: CASSSSQRSSYNEQFF.

V gene TRBV27 combines with J gene TRBJ1-2, with 8 bases that match TRBD1. The germline V gene has CDR1 MNHEY and CDR2 SMNVEV (reference sequence). V shed 3 bases, J shed 6 bases, and the junction held 6 bases outside the gene matches. The CDR3 has 14 residues. DNA of the CDR3: TGTGCCAGCAGTTTCCAAGGACAGGGCCATGGCTACACCTTC. Protein product: CASSFQGQGHGYTF.

This rearrangement joins TRBV11-2 to TRBJ2-2; possible D gene TRBD2, 5 bases. CDR1 and CDR2 (germline): SGHAT, FQNNGV. The CDR3 runs 15 residues. The V end was cut by 3 bases, the J end by 7 bases, with 15 bases between. This CDR3 is CASSFQLGSVGELFF. CDR3 DNA sequence: TGTGCCAGCAGCTTCCAACTAGGCTCGGTCGGGGAGCTGTTTTTT. Complete variable domain (other parts from reference TRBV11-2 and TRBJ2-2): EAGVAQSPRYKIIEKRQSVAFWCNPISGHATLYWYQQILGQGPKLLIQFQNNGVVDDSQLPKDRFSAERLKGVDSTLKIQPAKLEDSAVYLCASSFQLGSVGELFFGEGSRLTVL.

The gene calls are TRBV30 and TRBJ2-1; 7 bases fit TRBD2. The germline V gene has CDR1 GTSNPN and CDR2 SVGIG (reference sequence). The CDR3 covers 13 residues. After removal of 5 bases from V and 5 bases from J, the junction contained 6 bases not matched to a gene. The CDR3 coding sequence is TGTGCCTGGGATGCGGGGGTAAACAATGAGCAGTTCTTC. Encoded protein: CAWDAGVNNEQFF.

Points on this clone: Other DNA sequences within the sample encode an identical CDR3. The chain couples TRBV27 to TRBJ1-5, with D possibly being TRBD1 (5 bases). CDR3 length equals 14 residues. Germline assignment: CDR1 MNHEY and CDR2 SMNVEV (reference sequence). V lost 3 bases to trimming and J lost 2 bases, with 8 bases between them. The CDR3 here is CASSLIGGNQPQHF. CDR3 in DNA: TGTGCCAGCAGTTTGATAGGGGGCAATCAGCCCCAGCATTTT.

The V and J genes are TRBV27 and TRBJ1-4; D uncertain. This CDR3 region has 18 residues. The germline V gene encodes CDR1 MNHEY and CDR2 SMNVEV (reference sequence). Trimming took 6 bases from V and 0 from J, leaving 20 bases between them. The CDR3 bases are TGTGCCAGCAGGCCACTGGCGGGTATAACGGCAACTAATGAAAAACTGTTTTTT. Translation: CASRPLAGITATNEKLFF.

The chain carries TRBV28 and TRBJ2-7; 8 bases match TRBD1. From germline, CDR1 is MDHEN and CDR2 SYDVKM. CDR3 size: 13 residues. V shed 7 bases, J shed 4 bases, and the junction held 6 bases outside the gene matches. The CDR3 region has the DNA TGTGCCAGCAAGGCAGGGGGCATATACGAGCAGTACTTC. Translating it yields CASKAGGIYEQYF.

The table lists this clone with a few counts. The V call is TRBV6-5, the J call TRBJ1-5, with 8 bases lining up with TRBD1. The CDR3 sequence is 15 residues long. Germline loops: CDR1 MNHEY, CDR2 SVGAGI. The junction had 4 bases not matched to a gene; V was cut back by 5 bases and J by 1 base. The CDR3 here is CASSQGQGSNQPQHF. In DNA form, the CDR3 reads TGTGCCAGCAGTCAAGGACAGGGCAGCAATCAGCCCCAGCATTTT.

This sequence joins TRBV7-8 and TRBJ1-5; D might be TRBD1 (6 bases). This CDR3 is built from 19 residues. V was clipped by 5 bases and J by 5 bases, with 28 bases between them. Per the germline V gene, CDR1 is SGHVS and CDR2 is FQNEAQ. CDR3 bases: TGTGCCAGCAGCGGAAAGTACAGGGTCGGGGCGGCCCTATATCAGCCCCAGCATTTT. Translating gives CASSGKYRVGAALYQPQHF.

This chain uses TRBV11-2 with TRBJ1-6; D unclear. Germline CDR1 SGHAT, CDR2 FQNNGV. This CDR3 spans 15 amino acids. Trimming left V 5 bases short and J 14 bases short, with 22 bases between. The CDR3 coding sequence is TGTGCCAGCAGCCCATTTGAGAGGGCAGTAGGCACCCTCCACTTT. Its translation is CASSPFERAVGTLHF.

The chain combines TRBV10-3 with TRBJ2-1; TRBD2 agrees at 7 bases. Germline CDR1 ENHRY, CDR2 SYGVKD. The J segment lost 10 bases and the V segment lost 0 bases, leaving 0 bases of the junction unmatched. The CDR3 length is 12 residues. The CDR3 spells CAISESGGEQFF. For the CDR3, the DNA is TGTGCCATCAGTGAGTCGGGGGGGGAGCAGTTCTTC.

This chain connects TRBV5-1 to TRBJ2-5; D gene uncertain. TRBJ2-7 explains the end of the DNA better; the J call may be wrong. The CDR3 runs to 14 residues. Germline V CDR1 and CDR2: SGHRS, YFSETQ. The CDR3 bases are TGCGCCAGCAGCTTGGTAGCAGTTACCTACGAGCAGTACTTC. Its translation: CASSLVAVTYEQYF.

The genes are TRBV18 and TRBJ2-1; TRBD1 matches 9 bases. The CDR3 totals 15 residues. From germline, CDR1 is KGHSH and CDR2 LQKENI. The ends lost 7 bases at V and 0 bases at J; junction bases unmatched: 4. The CDR3 DNA follows: TGTGCCAGCTGGGGACAGGGCCGCTCCTACAATGAGCAGTTCTTC. Its protein product is CASWGQGRSYNEQFF. Complete variable domain (other parts from reference TRBV18 and TRBJ2-1): NAGVMQNPRHLVRRRGQEARLRCSPMKGHSHVYWYRQLPEEGLKFMVYLQKENIIDESGMPKERFSAEFPKEGPSILRIQQVVRGDSAAYFCASWGQGRSYNEQFFGPGTRLTVL.

This clone was seen once. The chain has TRBV4-3 and TRBJ2-2; TRBD2 aligns across 11 bases. Trimming cost V 3 bases and J 3 bases; bases outside gene matches: 6. The CDR3 spans 17 residues. The germline V gene encodes CDR1 LGHNA and CDR2 YSLEER. The chain's CDR3 is CASSHYSSGGYTGELFF. The CDR3 coding sequence is TGCGCCAGCAGCCACTATTCTAGCGGGGGGTACACCGGGGAGCTGTTTTTT.

The chain combines TRBV28 with TRBJ1-1, with D hard to call. V gave up 1 base and J gave up 1 base, with 4 bases separating them. Germline CDR1 MDHEN, CDR2 SYDVKM. CDR3 length: 13 amino acids. This CDR3 reads CASSLYGNTEAFF. The CDR3 coding sequence is TGTGCCAGCAGTTTATACGGGAACACTGAAGCTTTCTTT.

The chain is built from TRBV6-1 and TRBJ2-2; maybe TRBD1 (5 bases). Germline V CDR1 and CDR2: MNHNS, SASEGT. Between the trimmed V and J ends, which lost 2 bases and 5 bases, there was a span of 9 bases. The CDR3 loop spans 14 amino acids. The DNA of the CDR3 is TGTGCCAGCAGTGAATTACAGGCAACCGGGGAGCTGTTTTTT. Translating it yields CASSELQATGELFF.

The CDR3 loop is CASSQVPNQGTQYF. The CDR3 DNA reads TGCGCCAGCAGCCAAGTTCCGAATCAGGGGACCCAGTACTTC. The chain is built from TRBV4-3 and TRBJ2-5; D perhaps matches TRBD1 (5 bases). Germline V gene sequence: CDR1 LGHNA, CDR2 YSLEER. The CDR3 is 14 amino acids. The V end lost 1 base, the J end lost 7 bases, and 13 bases lay between the germline ends.

This chain links TRBV20-1 with TRBJ2-4; possibly TRBD2 for D (5 bases). Trimming shortened V by 3 bases and J by 8 bases, and 8 bases separated the two germline ends. CDR3 length: 11 amino acids. Germline CDR1 and CDR2: DFQATT and SNEGSKA (reference sequence). The CDR3 protein is CSASPGDIQYF. CDR3 nucleotides: TGCAGTGCTAGCCCCGGGGACATTCAGTACTTC.

The chain has TRBV6-5 and TRBJ1-2; no clear D. Germline CDR1 reads MNHEY; CDR2 reads SVGAGI. V was trimmed by 6 bases and J by 8 bases, leaving 13 bases between them. The CDR3 consists of 12 residues. In nucleotides, the CDR3 is TGTGCCAGCAGCCCGCCCTCGGGGGGCTACACCTTC. It codes for CASSPPSGGYTF.

The V and J genes are TRBV28 and TRBJ1-5, with TRBD1 matching over 7 bases. CDR3 length: 16 residues. Germline V gene sequence: CDR1 MDHEN, CDR2 SYDVKM. V shed 2 bases, J shed 3 bases, and the junction held 7 bases outside the gene matches. The CDR3 DNA is TGTGCCAGCAGTTTAAGGGGGCAGGGCCTCAATCAGCCCCAGCATTTT. Its translation is CASSLRGQGLNQPQHF.

This sequence joins TRBV6-6 and TRBJ1-1; tentatively, D is TRBD1 (5 bases). V dropped 2 bases and J dropped 6 bases, with 13 bases sitting between them. Germline V CDR1 and CDR2: MNHNY, SVGAGI (reference sequence). This CDR3 has 14 amino acids. The CDR3 DNA reads TGTGCCAGCAGTTACGGGCAGGGTTTGTCTGAAGCTTTCTTT. Protein product: CASSYGQGLSEAFF.

The genes are TRBV13 and TRBJ2-7, with a possible D match to TRBD2 (5 bases). V was trimmed by 2 bases and J by 6 bases, leaving 14 bases between them. The CDR3 runs 14 residues. Germline V CDR1 and CDR2: PRHDT, FYEKMQ (reference sequence). This CDR3 is CASSLFAGQVEQYF. The CDR3, as DNA: TGTGCCAGCAGCTTATTTGCGGGTCAGGTCGAGCAGTACTTC.

This chain joins TRBV6-5 and TRBJ2-3, with 7 bases fitting TRBD1. Germline V gene lookup returns CDR1 MNHEY and CDR2 SVGAGI. V was pared by 4 bases and J by 0 bases, with 7 bases of the junction left unmatched. The CDR3 consists of 16 residues. CDR3 nucleotides: TGTGCCAGCAGTTCGCCTACAGGGGCTAGCACAGATACGCAGTATTTT. The encoded protein is CASSSPTGASTDTQYF.

The V and J genes are TRBV27 and TRBJ1-1, with D unresolved. This CDR3 region has 14 residues. The germline V gene encodes CDR1 MNHEY and CDR2 SMNVEV (reference sequence). V was pared by 6 bases and J by 1 base, with 12 bases between. Here the CDR3 DNA reads TGTGCCAGCAGCCCAGGCGCAGGGAACACTGAAGCTTTCTTT. Translation gives CASSPGAGNTEAFF.